This T cell receptor (beta chain) was captured in a study of human T cells and chemical hapten exposure. Losses at the gene ends were 4 bases for V and 10 bases for J; bases not matched to a gene: 7. This CDR3 spans 14 amino acids. Documented time point: healthy volunteer bleed at 6 weeks. The authors' total RNA extraction used unfractionated whole blood. Individual cDNA molecules in this library carried unique molecular identifiers. TCRdb called the RACE reads again in MiXCR, with one record for every CDR3 protein. The sample consists of 35,000 to 50,000 distinct CDR3 sequences, approximately 4% of them appearing once. This clonotype was seen ten or more times.

The TCR was taken from a human donor in good health. Some clones in this sample may be carry-over from other donors' samples. The chain is built from TRBV12-3 or TRBV12-4 and TRBJ1-6; 7 nucleotides agree with TRBD1. The sample taken for sequencing was whole blood. Here the CDR3 DNA reads TGTGCCAGCAGTTGGGCAGGGGGTCTATCACCCCTCCACTTT. As protein: CASSWAGGLSPLHF.